This T cell receptor (beta chain) was documented in a study of shared clonotypes between healthy human individuals. Whole-study context: A few men and a couple of women, aged 18 to 49, were donors. Three CD4 naive, three CD4 memory, two CD8 naive and one CD8 memory plate were used per donor.

This CDR3 comprises 16 residues. Germline-derived CDR1 and CDR2 are SQVTM and ANQGSEA. With 3 bases clipped from V and 0 bases from J, the junction kept 0 bases outside the gene matches. Naive-designated CD8 cells lacked CD45RO, were positively enriched for CCR7, and omitted terminally differentiated effector memory CD45RA+ cells. Profiled with immunoSEQ multiplex PCR; TCRdb holds only in-frame clones, not every one. The sample lists some 2.1 million clones, around 93% occurring once. Points on this clone: Other DNA sequences in the sample encode the same CDR3.

This clonotype originated in a man in his late teens or twenties in good health. Some clones in this sample may be carry-over from other donors' samples. Sequenced input: naive CD8+ T cells from PBMCs. V gene TRBV29-1 combines with J gene TRBJ2-1, with 15 nucleotides matching TRBD2. CDR3 residues: CSVEGLAGGSYNEQFF. In nucleotides, the CDR3 is TGCAGCGTTGAGGGACTAGCGGGAGGCTCCTACAATGAGCAGTTCTTC.